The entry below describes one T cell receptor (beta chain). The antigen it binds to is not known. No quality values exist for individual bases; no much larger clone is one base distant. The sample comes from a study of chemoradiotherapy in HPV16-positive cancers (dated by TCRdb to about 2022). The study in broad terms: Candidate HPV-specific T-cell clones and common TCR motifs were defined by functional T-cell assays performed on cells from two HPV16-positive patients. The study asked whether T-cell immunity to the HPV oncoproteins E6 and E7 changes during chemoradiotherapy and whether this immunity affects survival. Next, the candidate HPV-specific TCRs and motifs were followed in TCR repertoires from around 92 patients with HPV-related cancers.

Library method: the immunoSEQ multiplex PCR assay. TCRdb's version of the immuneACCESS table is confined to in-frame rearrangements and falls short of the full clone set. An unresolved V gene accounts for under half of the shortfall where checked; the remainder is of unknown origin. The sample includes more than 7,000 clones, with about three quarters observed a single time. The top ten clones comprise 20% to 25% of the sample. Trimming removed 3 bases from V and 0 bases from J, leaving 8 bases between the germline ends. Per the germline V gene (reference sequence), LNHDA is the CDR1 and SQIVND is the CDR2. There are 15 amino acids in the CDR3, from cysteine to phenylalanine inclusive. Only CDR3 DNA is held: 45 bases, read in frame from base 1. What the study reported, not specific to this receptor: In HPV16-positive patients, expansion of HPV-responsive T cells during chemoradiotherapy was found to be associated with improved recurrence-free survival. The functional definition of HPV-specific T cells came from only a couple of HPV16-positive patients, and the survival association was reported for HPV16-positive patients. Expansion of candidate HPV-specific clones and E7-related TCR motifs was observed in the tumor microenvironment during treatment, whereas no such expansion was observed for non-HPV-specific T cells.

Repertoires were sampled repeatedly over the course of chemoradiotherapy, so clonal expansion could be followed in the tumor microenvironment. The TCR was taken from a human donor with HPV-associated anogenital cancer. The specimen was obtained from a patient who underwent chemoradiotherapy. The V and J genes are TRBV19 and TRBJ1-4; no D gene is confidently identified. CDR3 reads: CASSMRAATNEKLFF. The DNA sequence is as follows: TGTGCCAGTAGTATGAGGGCAGCAACTAATGAAAAACTGTTTTTT. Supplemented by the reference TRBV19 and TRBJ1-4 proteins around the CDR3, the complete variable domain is DGGITQSPKYLFRKEGQNVTLSCEQNLNHDAMYWYRQDPGQGLRLIYYSQIVNDFQKGDIAEGYSVSREKKESFPLTVTSAQKNPTAFYLCASSMRAATNEKLFFGSGTQLSVL.